This TCR beta chain was identified during a study of cytomegalovirus exposure and HLA in healthy donors. Study background: The Caucasian-associated ancestry cluster held around four fifths of over 350 genotyped donors.

The PCR was carried out with 60 Vbeta primers and 13 Jbeta primers. In the original processing: An analysis performed later counted around 80 million unique TCR beta chains (roughly 11 million of them shared). Clones were sequenced by immunoSEQ multiplex PCR, and TCRdb holds only the in-frame ones, with some missing. For V, J and clone size, that table is used; D and trimming come from the DNA. The sample lists some 140,000 clones, roughly 79% occurring once. As for this clone: The antigen remains undetermined. This CDR3 is also generated by other DNA sequences in the sample.

The study's findings and limits: Earlier results showed most TCR beta V segments being productive about 87% or about 30% of the time.

Germline CDR1 is LNHDA and CDR2 is SQIVND (reference sequence). This CDR3 has 13 residues. The junction had 4 bases not matched to a gene; V was cut back by 5 bases and J by 5 bases. This receptor was identified in a man between 18 and 29 years old in good health and CMV-seronegative. What was sequenced was PBMCs. The rearrangement joins TRBV19 to TRBJ1-1; 8 bases fit TRBD1. In nucleotides, the CDR3 is TGTGCCAGTAGTCCGCGGACAGGGACTGAAGCTTTCTTT. It translates to CASSPRTGTEAFF.